The T cell receptor (beta chain) under discussion was sequenced for a study of blood T cell repertoires in COVID-19. Across the study: Sites across the United States, Italy and Spain contributed samples from acute and convalescent COVID-19. The cDNA or gDNA used as material had been derived from T cells, B-cell-depleted T cells, or PBMCs.

In the authors' methods: Reference gene primers were amplified, and this amplification served to estimate nucleated cell counts. Using immunoSEQ multiplex PCR, the repertoire was profiled, and TCRdb retains in-frame clones only, with some absent. Clone size and the V and J calls come from that table; the DNA yielded D and trimming. The sample carries about 300,000 clones, roughly 91% recorded once. The Seattle site enrolled patients during active infection and followed them longitudinally. CDR1 is GTSNPN and CDR2 is SVGIG in the germline V gene (reference sequence). The length of the CDR3 is 12 residues. V was pared by 4 bases and J by 6 bases, with 9 bases between.

This sequence originates from a woman in her thirties with COVID-19, enrolled during active disease. The chain employs TRBV30 and TRBJ2-2, with a tentative D call TRBD2 (5 bases). The sequenced sample consisted of peripheral blood. The chain's CDR3 is CAWILRAGELFF. The CDR3 DNA follows: TGTGCCTGGATCCTGAGGGCCGGGGAGCTGTTTTTT.